Presented here are 23 T cell receptor beta chains from one specimen sequenced in a study of T cells in tuberculosis. Specified time point: new active TB diagnosis, blood taken before or within 7 days of starting treatment. Profiled with immunoSEQ multiplex PCR; TCRdb holds only in-frame clones, not every one. In the table there are about 35,000 clones, 70% to 90% of which are singletons. The material was PBMCs, obtained at tuberculosis diagnosis. These receptors all stem from an adult with tuberculosis.

The chain combines TRBV2 with TRBJ2-1; possibly TRBD1 for D (6 bases). The CDR3 has 15 residues. Per germline, CDR1 SNHLY and CDR2 FYNNEI. The V end lost 6 bases, the J end lost 0 bases, and 12 bases lay between the germline ends. CDR3 sequence reads: CASRDSKSSYNEQFF. CDR3 nucleotide sequence: TGTGCCAGCAGGGACAGTAAAAGCTCCTACAATGAGCAGTTCTTC.

This clone was seen only once. The gene calls are TRBV6-1 and TRBJ2-3; 9 nucleotides agree with TRBD1. The CDR3 length is 11 residues. Trimming at V came to 8 bases and at J to 13 bases, leaving 7 bases not matched to a gene. Per germline, CDR1 MNHNS and CDR2 SASEGT. CDR3 sequence: CASHRDREEYF. CDR3 DNA: TGTGCCAGCCACCGGGACAGGGAGGAGTATTTT.

This clone was found once. V usage is TRBV28 and J usage is TRBJ1-1; 8 bases are a match to TRBD1. V shed 6 bases, J shed 11 bases, and the junction held 8 bases outside the gene matches. The CDR3 consists of 12 residues. The germline V gene has CDR1 MDHEN and CDR2 SYDVKM. CDR3 protein: CASRASGGRAFF. The CDR3 DNA reads TGTGCCAGCAGAGCTTCAGGGGGCAGGGCTTTCTTT.

This sequence joins TRBV5-1 and TRBJ1-1; D remains ambiguous. The V end was cut by 1 base, the J end by 1 base, with 5 bases between. Germline CDR1 and CDR2: SGHRS and YFSETQ. This CDR3 contains 13 residues. The CDR3 loop is CASSLPGNTEAFF. Here the CDR3 DNA reads TGCGCCAGCAGCTTGCCAGGGAACACTGAAGCTTTCTTT. Looking up the rest from reference TRBV5-1 and TRBJ1-1 gives the full variable domain: KAGVTQTPRYLIKTRGQQVTLSCSPISGHRSVSWYQQTPGQGLQFLFEYFSETQRNKGNFPGRFSGRQFSNSRSEMNVSTLELGDSALYLCASSLPGNTEAFFGQGTRLTVV.

A single count supports this clone. V is TRBV6-5 and J is TRBJ1-2, with 9 bases aligning to TRBD1. J was trimmed by 8 bases and V by 7 bases; bases with no gene match: 8. This CDR3 is built from 13 residues. Germline loops: CDR1 MNHEY, CDR2 SVGAGI. CDR3 residues: CASTSTGGKGYTF. CDR3 nucleotide sequence: TGTGCCAGCACCTCGACAGGGGGAAAGGGCTACACCTTC.

The genes are TRBV4-1 and TRBJ2-7; no reliable D call. The germline V and J ends were trimmed by 4 bases and 2 bases, with 15 bases remaining between them. The CDR3 has 15 residues. Germline loops: CDR1 MGHRA, CDR2 YSYEKL. CDR3 loop: CASSLGEVAAYEQYF. The CDR3 coding sequence is TGCGCCAGCAGCCTAGGCGAAGTAGCCGCCTACGAGCAGTACTTC.

The chain is built from TRBV6-1 and TRBJ1-5, with 8 bases matching TRBD1. The V gene's germline CDR1 is MNHNS and CDR2 SASEGT. The CDR3 runs to 15 residues. The trim removed 10 bases at V and 0 bases at J, leaving 8 bases unmatched. The CDR3 is CATKDRAYSNQPQHF. The DNA for the CDR3 is TGTGCCACCAAGGACAGGGCTTATAGCAATCAGCCCCAGCATTTT.

The rearrangement uses TRBV4-1 and TRBJ1-2; D might be TRBD1 (6 bases). The CDR3 contains 16 residues. CDR1 and CDR2 (germline): MGHRA, YSYEKL. V was trimmed by 1 base and J by 8 bases, leaving 20 bases between them. The CDR3: CASSQVSDSLKGGYTF. CDR3 in DNA: TGCGCCAGCAGCCAAGTTTCGGACAGCCTAAAGGGGGGCTACACCTTC.

This clone was seen once. The rearrangement uses TRBV5-1 and TRBJ2-1; the match to TRBD2 covers 9 bases. The length of the CDR3 is 16 residues. The V segment lost 6 bases and the J segment 0 bases; nucleotides outside the gene matches: 7. Germline V CDR1 and CDR2: SGHRS, YFSETQ. CDR3: CASNPRLADSYNEQFF. The CDR3 coding sequence is TGCGCCAGCAATCCCCGACTAGCGGACTCCTACAATGAGCAGTTCTTC.

The chain joins TRBV5-1 to TRBJ2-2; 8 bases map to TRBD1. The trim removed 4 bases at V and 8 bases at J, leaving 1 base unmatched. Per germline, CDR1 SGHRS and CDR2 YFSETQ. This CDR3 has 12 amino acids. CDR3 loop: CASSRDRGELFF. The CDR3 region has the DNA TGCGCCAGCAGCAGGGACAGGGGGGAGCTGTTTTTT.

The chain couples TRBV4-2 to TRBJ1-1; 7 bases are a match to TRBD1. Germline-derived CDR1 and CDR2 are LGHNA and YNFKEQ. V was pared by 4 bases and J by 3 bases, with 8 bases of the junction left unmatched. The CDR3 extends over 15 amino acids. The CDR3 region has the DNA TGTGCCAGCAGCCCCAGGGGGGAAGAGTACACTGAAGCTTTCTTT. Protein: CASSPRGEEYTEAFF.

This clone was picked up one time. The chain employs TRBV9 and TRBJ2-3; tentative D call: TRBD1 (5 bases). CDR3 size: 15 residues. Trimming stripped 4 bases from V and 7 bases from J, with 19 bases between. The germline V gene encodes CDR1 SGDLS and CDR2 YYNGEE. CDR3 in amino acids: CASSNSRGRANTQYF. Here the CDR3 DNA reads TGTGCCAGCAGCAACTCAAGGGGAAGGGCCAATACGCAGTATTTT.

The J gene is TRBJ1-4, the V gene TRBV5-6; tentatively, D is TRBD1 (5 bases). With 0 bases removed from V and 8 bases from J, the gap between germline ends came to 11 bases. In germline, CDR1 is SGHDT, CDR2 YYEEEE. CDR3 length: 14 residues. CDR3 nucleotides: TGTGCCAGCAGCTTGGCGGGGGTAGGCGAAAAACTGTTTTTT. Amino acids: CASSLAGVGEKLFF.

The chain combines TRBV28 with TRBJ2-2; 7 positions agree with TRBD1. Germline V gene data show CDR1 as MDHEN and CDR2 as SYDVKM. The length of the CDR3 is 15 residues. After removal of 4 bases from V and 1 base from J, the junction contained 3 bases not matched to a gene. The chain's CDR3 is CASSWGTVNTGELFF. The CDR3 DNA reads as TGTGCCAGCAGTTGGGGGACAGTGAACACCGGGGAGCTGTTTTTT.

This clone was seen just once. The chain carries TRBV18 and TRBJ2-1; TRBD2 might be the D (6 bases). Germline V gene lookup returns CDR1 KGHSH and CDR2 LQKENI. V was trimmed by 3 bases and J by 8 bases, leaving 14 bases between them. The CDR3 consists of 14 residues. CDR3 nucleotide sequence: TGTGCCAGCTCACCCATCGGGAGCAGCGATGAGCAGTTCTTC. Protein sequence: CASSPIGSSDEQFF.

The chain carries TRBV7-9 and TRBJ2-7; D gene ambiguous. With 2 bases removed from V and 3 bases from J, the gap between germline ends came to 5 bases. Germline CDR1 reads SEHNR; CDR2 reads FQNEAQ (reference sequence). The CDR3 covers 12 residues. CDR3 bases: TGTGCCAGCAGCTTAAGTAGCTACGAGCAGTACTTC. Residues: CASSLSSYEQYF.

The genes are TRBV4-2 and TRBJ1-6; no definite D call. The CDR3 has 16 amino acids. The V end lost 1 base, the J end lost 9 bases, and 16 bases lay between the germline ends. CDR1 is LGHNA, CDR2 YNFKEQ, per germline. CDR3 sequence reads: CASSQVSGRLSSPLHF. The CDR3 DNA is TGTGCCAGCAGCCAAGTTTCGGGGAGGCTTAGTTCACCCCTCCACTTT.

This chain joins TRBV6-5 and TRBJ2-5, with unresolved D. This CDR3 has 13 residues. Trimming took off 2 bases at V and 6 bases at J, with 10 bases between the two ends. Germline loops: CDR1 MNHEY, CDR2 SVGAGI. The CDR3 here is CASSYPPQKTQYF. The CDR3 DNA follows: TGTGCCAGCAGTTACCCTCCTCAGAAGACCCAGTACTTC.

V usage is TRBV15 and J usage is TRBJ1-1; a possible D gene is TRBD1 (5 bases). Germline lookup yields CDR1 LNHNV and CDR2 YYDKDF (reference sequence). This CDR3 is built from 16 residues. Trimming took off 3 bases at V and 11 bases at J, with 25 bases between the two ends. The CDR3 nucleotides are TGTGCCACCAGCAGTGAGGCGGCGGGGGAGGAATTACTGGCTTTCTTT. This translates into CATSSEAAGEELLAFF.

The chain recombines TRBV19 with TRBJ1-4, with 8 bases that match TRBD1. V was pared by 5 bases and J by 4 bases, with 6 bases of the junction left unmatched. In germline, CDR1 is LNHDA, CDR2 SQIVND (reference sequence). This CDR3 has 15 residues. In DNA form, the CDR3 reads TGTGCCAGTAGTGTCGGGACAGGCATTAATGAAAAACTGTTTTTT. This codes for CASSVGTGINEKLFF.

This clone was found a few times. The CDR3 protein is CASSPGLAVVETQYF. The CDR3 nucleotides are TGTGCCAGCAGCCCCGGACTAGCGGTAGTGGAGACCCAGTACTTC. The rearrangement links TRBV6-5 to TRBJ2-5; 10 positions match TRBD2. V dropped 6 bases and J dropped 5; count of bases not matched to a gene: 9. Germline-derived CDR1 and CDR2 are MNHEY and SVGAGI. CDR3 length equals 15 residues.

The gene calls are TRBV2 and TRBJ1-4; possibly TRBD1 for D (6 bases). The CDR3 has 14 residues. Germline V gene data show CDR1 as SNHLY and CDR2 as FYNNEI. Trimming shortened V by 2 bases and J by 7 bases, and 11 bases separated the two germline ends. CDR3 in DNA: TGTGCCAGCAGTGAAAGTGGGGGCGGTGAAAAACTGTTTTTT. Its translation: CASSESGGGEKLFF.

This chain uses TRBV11-3 with TRBJ2-1, with D hard to call. The CDR3 length is 14 residues. Germline V CDR1 and CDR2: SGHNT, YENEEA. Trimming stripped 0 bases from V and 7 bases from J, with 10 bases between. CDR3 sequence reads: CASSLEGTTNEQFF. The CDR3 DNA reads as TGTGCCAGCAGCTTAGAGGGTACTACTAATGAGCAGTTCTTC.